These 7 T cell receptor beta chains were all obtained from the same sample, sequenced in a study of blood T cells in healthy people across ages (dated by TCRdb to the mid-2010s). The library was made by 5' RACE. Data came from an Illumina HiSeq 2500. A second roughly 7 to 11 cycle PCR used a sample-barcoded 5' primer and a J-beta primer mix. TCRdb reanalyzed the raw reads on its own, using fastp at Q25 for trimming and MiXCR for clone calling, and kept in-frame beta chains. Rows merge per CDR3 protein into single entries with the most common DNA and genes. This sample comprises 650,000 to 800,000 distinct CDR3 sequences, about 42% of them detected only once. The top ten constitute around 21% of the sample. Sequences were obtained from blood. These receptors originate from a man in his sixties in good health.

The rearrangement joins TRBV29-1 to TRBJ1-1; D call uncertain. V dropped 4 bases and J dropped 2 bases, with 5 bases sitting between them. Per the germline V gene, CDR1 is SQVTM and CDR2 is ANQGSEA. This CDR3 contains 11 residues. The CDR3, as DNA: TGCAGCGTTGCTCATAACACTGAAGCTTTCTTT. This gives the protein CSVAHNTEAFF.

In its sample, this clonotype was seen once. This clone may be a read error of a much larger clone one base away. The chain has TRBV20-1 and TRBJ1-2; D may be TRBD1 (5 bases). Germline V gives CDR1 DFQATT, CDR2 SNEGSKA (reference sequence). The CDR3 spans 13 residues. Trimming took 3 bases from V and 7 from J, leaving 15 bases between them. The CDR3 nucleotides read TGCAGTGCTAGCGGGGGTGCGGCCTGTGGCTACACCTTC. It is translated as CSASGGAACGYTF.

This clonotype was counted only a few times. The chain links TRBV9 to TRBJ2-7; maybe TRBD2 (5 bases). The V and J ends lost 4 bases and 1 base respectively, with 12 bases between them. Looked up from germline, CDR1 is SGDLS and CDR2 is YYNGEE. This CDR3 region has 14 residues. CDR3 DNA sequence: TGTGCCAGCAGCCCCTGGACTGGGTCCTACGAGCAGTACTTC. As protein: CASSPWTGSYEQYF.

About this clonotype: An end of the junction does not agree with germline; a read error may underlie this. The chain joins TRBV20-1 to TRBJ2-5; 8 nucleotides line up with TRBD2. Germline V gene data show CDR1 as DFQATT and CDR2 as SNEGSKA (reference sequence). This CDR3 comprises 16 residues. The CDR3 nucleotides are TGCAGTGCTGGAGATCTCGCGGGGGGCCTATTGGAGACCCAGTACTTC. The encoded protein is CSAGDLAGGLLETQYF.

The J gene is TRBJ2-5, the V gene TRBV29-1; no firm D call. With the DNA end fitting TRBJ2-7 better, the J assignment may be wrong. The CDR3 extends over 14 amino acids. CDR1 and CDR2 from the germline V gene are SQVTM and ANQGSEA. CDR3: CSVGSRLRSSEQYF. The CDR3 DNA sequence: TGCAGCGTTGGGTCTAGGTTGAGGAGTTCCGAGCAGTACTTC.

V and J are TRBV4-3 and TRBJ1-1; D remains unclear. V gave up 0 bases and J gave up 0 bases, with 11 bases separating them. The CDR3 totals 16 residues. CDR1 and CDR2 from the germline V gene are LGHNA and YSLEER. The CDR3 sequence is CASSQDSNIMNTEAFF. The CDR3 DNA follows: TGCGCCAGCAGCCAAGATTCGAATATCATGAACACTGAAGCTTTCTTT.

The chain employs TRBV29-1 and TRBJ2-6; a weak D match, TRBD2 (5 bases). The germline gives CDR1 SQVTM, CDR2 ANQGSEA. This CDR3 comprises 16 residues. V was pared by 6 bases and J by 1 base, with 16 bases between. The CDR3 bases are TGCAGCGTATGGACTTCGGCGGTATCTGGGGCCAACGTCCTGACTTTC. Translated, it gives CSVWTSAVSGANVLTF.